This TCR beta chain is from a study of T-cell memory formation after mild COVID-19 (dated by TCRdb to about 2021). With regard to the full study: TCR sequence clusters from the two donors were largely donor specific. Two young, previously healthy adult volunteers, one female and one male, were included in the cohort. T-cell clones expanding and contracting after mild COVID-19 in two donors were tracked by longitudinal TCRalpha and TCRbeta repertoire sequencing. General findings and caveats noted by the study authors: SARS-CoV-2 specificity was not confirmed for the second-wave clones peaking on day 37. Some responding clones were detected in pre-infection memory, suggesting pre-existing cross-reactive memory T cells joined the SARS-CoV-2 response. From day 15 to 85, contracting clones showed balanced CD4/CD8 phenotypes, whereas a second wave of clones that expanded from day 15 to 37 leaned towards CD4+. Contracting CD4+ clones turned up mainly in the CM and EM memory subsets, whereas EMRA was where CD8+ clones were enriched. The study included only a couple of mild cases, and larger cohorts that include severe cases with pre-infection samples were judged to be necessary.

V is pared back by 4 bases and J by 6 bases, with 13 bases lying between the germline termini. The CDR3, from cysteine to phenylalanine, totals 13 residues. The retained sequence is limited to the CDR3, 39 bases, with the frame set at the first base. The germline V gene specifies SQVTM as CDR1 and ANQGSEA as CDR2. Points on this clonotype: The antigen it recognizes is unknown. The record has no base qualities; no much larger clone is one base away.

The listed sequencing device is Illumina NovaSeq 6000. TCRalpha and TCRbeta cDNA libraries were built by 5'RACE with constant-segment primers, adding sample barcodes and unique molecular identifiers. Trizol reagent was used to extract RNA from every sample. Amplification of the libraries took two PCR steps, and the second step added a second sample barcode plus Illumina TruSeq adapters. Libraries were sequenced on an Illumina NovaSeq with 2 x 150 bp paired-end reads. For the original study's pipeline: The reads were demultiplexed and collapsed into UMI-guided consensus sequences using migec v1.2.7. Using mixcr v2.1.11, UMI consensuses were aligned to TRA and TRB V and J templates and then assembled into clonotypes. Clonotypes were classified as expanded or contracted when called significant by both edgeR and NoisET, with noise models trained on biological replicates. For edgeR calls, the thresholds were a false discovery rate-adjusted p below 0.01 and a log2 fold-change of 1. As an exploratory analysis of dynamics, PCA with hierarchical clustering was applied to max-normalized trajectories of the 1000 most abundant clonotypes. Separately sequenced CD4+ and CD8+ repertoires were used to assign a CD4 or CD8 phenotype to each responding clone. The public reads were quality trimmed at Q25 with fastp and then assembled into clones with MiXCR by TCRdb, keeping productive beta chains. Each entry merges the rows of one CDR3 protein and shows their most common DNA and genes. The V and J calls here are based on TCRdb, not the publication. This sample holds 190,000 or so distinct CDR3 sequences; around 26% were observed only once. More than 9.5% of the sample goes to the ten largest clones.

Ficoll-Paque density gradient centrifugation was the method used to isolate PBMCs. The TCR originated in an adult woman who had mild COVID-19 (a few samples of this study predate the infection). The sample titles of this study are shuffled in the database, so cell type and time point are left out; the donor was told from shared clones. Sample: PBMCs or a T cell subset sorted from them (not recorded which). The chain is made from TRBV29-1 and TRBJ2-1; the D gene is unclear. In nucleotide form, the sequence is TGCAGCGTTGTCATCTTAGCCTCCAATGAGCAGTTCTTC. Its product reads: CSVVILASNEQFF.